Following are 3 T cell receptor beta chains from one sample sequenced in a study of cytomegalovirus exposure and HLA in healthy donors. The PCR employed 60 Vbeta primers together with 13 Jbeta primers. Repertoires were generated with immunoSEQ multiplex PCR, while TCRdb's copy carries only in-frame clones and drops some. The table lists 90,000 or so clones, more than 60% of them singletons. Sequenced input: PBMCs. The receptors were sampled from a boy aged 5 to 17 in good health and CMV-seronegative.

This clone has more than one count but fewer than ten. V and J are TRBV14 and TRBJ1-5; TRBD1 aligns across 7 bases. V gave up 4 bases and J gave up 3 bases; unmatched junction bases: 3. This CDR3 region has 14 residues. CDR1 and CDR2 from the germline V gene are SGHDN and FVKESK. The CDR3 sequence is CASSPTGANQPQHF. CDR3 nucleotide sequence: TGTGCCAGCAGCCCTACAGGGGCCAATCAGCCCCAGCATTTT.

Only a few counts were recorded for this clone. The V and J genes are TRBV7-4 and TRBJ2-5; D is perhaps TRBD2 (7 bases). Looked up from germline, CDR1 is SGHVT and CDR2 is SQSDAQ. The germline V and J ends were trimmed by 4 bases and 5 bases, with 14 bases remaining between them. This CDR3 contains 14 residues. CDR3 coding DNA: TGTGCCAGCAGCTGGGGGGGGGCCGGGGAGACCCAGTACTTC. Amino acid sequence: CASSWGGAGETQYF.

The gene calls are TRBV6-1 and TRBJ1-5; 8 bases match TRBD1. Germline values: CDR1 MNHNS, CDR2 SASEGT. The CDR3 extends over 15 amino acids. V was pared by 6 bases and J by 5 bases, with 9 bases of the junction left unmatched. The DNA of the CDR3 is TGTGCCAGCAGCGTGGGACAGGATTTCGATCAGCCCCAGCATTTT. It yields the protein CASSVGQDFDQPQHF.